This T cell receptor beta chain came from a study of beta chain features in type 1 diabetes. Study context: Comparable age, gender and cell yields were observed in patients relative to healthy donors. All samples combined gave fewer than 110 million sorted cells for examination. Study outcomes and limitations: Patients with Type 1 diabetes showed moderately but significantly shorter TCRB CDR3s in all four CD4+ subsets.

Details on this clone: Antigen: not known.

Every isolated RNA sample was fully reverse transcribed, so sequencing captured expressed TCRB transcripts. Sequencing of stem cell-like memory T cell samples yielded roughly 1 million reads on average. Generated by immunoSEQ multiplex PCR, the TCRdb table keeps only in-frame clones and is missing some. The sample contains roughly 14,000 clones, about 66% of which appear only once. Purity exceeding 95% was reached by all sorted populations. Sequencing input: stem cell memory CD4+ T cells from blood. The TCR was taken from a woman aged 18-29 years with type 1 diabetes.

CDR3 nucleotides: TGTGCCAGCAGTGAAGCAGAGTACGAGCAGTACTTC. It codes for CASSEAEYEQYF. The chain employs TRBV2 and TRBJ2-7; no clear D gene. The CDR3 runs 12 residues. Germline assignment: CDR1 SNHLY and CDR2 FYNNEI. V dropped 0 bases and J dropped 4 bases, with 4 bases sitting between them. The whole variable domain, remainder taken from reference TRBV2 and TRBJ2-7, is EPEVTQTPSHQVTQMGQEVILRCVPISNHLYFYWYRQILGQKVEFLVSFYNNEISEKSEIFDDQFSVERPDGSNFTLKIRSTKLEDSAMYFCASSEAEYEQYFGPGTRLTVT.